The 22 T cell receptor beta chains below come from one sample, sequenced in a study of blood T cell repertoires in COVID-19. Assay used: immunoSEQ multiplex PCR; TCRdb lists only in-frame clones, some missing. The data hold about 98,000 clones, with more than 75% observed a single time. Sample: peripheral blood. The source of these receptors is a man in his fifties or sixties with active or convalescent COVID-19.

The V call is TRBV6-2 or TRBV6-3, the J call TRBJ2-1; maybe TRBD2 (5 bases). V was pared by 2 bases and J by 5 bases, with 13 bases between. This CDR3 comprises 15 residues. Germline lookup yields CDR1 MNHEY and CDR2 SVGEGT. CDR3 nucleotides: TGTGCCAGCAGTTACCTCCGAGGGAGCGACAATGAGCAGTTCTTC. Translated, it gives CASSYLRGSDNEQFF.

V is TRBV28 and J is TRBJ2-3, with 8 bases identical to TRBD2. This CDR3 has 21 amino acids. CDR1 and CDR2 from the germline V gene are MDHEN and SYDVKM. The trim removed 4 bases at V and 4 bases at J, leaving 25 bases unmatched. For the CDR3, the DNA is TGTGCCAGCAGTTCTAGGTCCCGCACAACCGGGACTAGTTTCTCCCCAGATACGCAGTATTTT. Translating it yields CASSSRSRTTGTSFSPDTQYF.

This clone was found once. V gene TRBV28 combines with J gene TRBJ1-2, with TRBD1 identical over 10 bases. The junction had 8 bases not matched to a gene; V was cut back by 6 bases and J by 4 bases. The CDR3 extends over 15 amino acids. CDR1 is MDHEN and CDR2 is SYDVKM in the germline V gene. DNA of the CDR3: TGTGCCAGCAGACCCTGGACAGGGGGGACCTATGGCTACACCTTC. Amino acid sequence: CASRPWTGGTYGYTF.

The gene calls are TRBV27 and TRBJ1-1; 8 bases match TRBD1. The CDR3 covers 14 residues. CDR1 and CDR2 (germline): MNHEY, SMNVEV (reference sequence). Losses at the gene ends were 3 bases for V and 1 base for J; bases not matched to a gene: 1. The CDR3 spells CASSFGTGNTEAFF. CDR3 DNA: TGTGCCAGCAGTTTCGGGACAGGGAACACTGAAGCTTTCTTT.

The chain employs TRBV5-1 and TRBJ1-3; no reliable D call. CDR1 SGHRS and CDR2 YFSETQ come from the germline V gene. This CDR3 region has 16 residues. With 0 bases removed from V and 0 bases from J, the gap between germline ends came to 10 bases. CDR3 DNA: TGCGCCAGCAGCTTGGGCTCTGGGAGCTCTGGAAACACCATATATTTT. It translates to CASSLGSGSSGNTIYF.

The chain carries TRBV6-5 and TRBJ1-5; no clear D gene. Trimming stripped 8 bases from V and 4 bases from J, with 12 bases between. Germline assignment: CDR1 MNHEY and CDR2 SVGAGI. This CDR3 is 13 amino acids long. The DNA for the CDR3 is TGTGCCAGCCAACGGGAAGGAAATCAGCCCCAGCATTTT. It yields the protein CASQREGNQPQHF.

In this sample, this clone turned up many times. The rearrangement joins TRBV11-1 to TRBJ1-2, with 7 bases that match TRBD1. Germline CDR1 and CDR2: SGHAT and FQDESV (reference sequence). The CDR3 consists of 15 residues. V gave up 5 bases and J gave up 2 bases; unmatched junction bases: 8. CDR3 in DNA: TGTGCCAGCAGCAGCCAGGGGGGATGGAACTATGGCTACACCTTC. It translates to CASSSQGGWNYGYTF.

This sequence joins TRBV2 and TRBJ1-1, with TRBD1 as a possible D gene (5 bases). The V end was cut by 0 bases, the J end by 2 bases, with 13 bases between. CDR3 length: 16 amino acids. Germline assignment: CDR1 SNHLY and CDR2 FYNNEI. The CDR3 spells CASSEARQGKNTEAFF. CDR3 bases: TGTGCCAGCAGTGAAGCCCGGCAGGGTAAAAACACTGAAGCTTTCTTT.

This clone has a handful of counts. This chain joins TRBV28 and TRBJ1-2, with D maybe TRBD1 (5 bases). Germline loops: CDR1 MDHEN, CDR2 SYDVKM. V dropped 11 bases and J dropped 2 bases, with 15 bases sitting between them. The CDR3 is 13 residues long. CDR3 amino acids: CALFDRGNYGYTF. DNA of the CDR3: TGTGCCCTCTTTGATCGGGGGAACTATGGCTACACCTTC.

The chain is built from TRBV6-2 or TRBV6-3 and TRBJ2-7; 14 bases map to TRBD2. The J segment lost 3 bases and the V segment lost 2 bases, leaving 6 bases of the junction unmatched. CDR1 is MNHEY and CDR2 is SVGEGT in the germline V gene. This CDR3 spans 17 amino acids. This CDR3 is CASSYGGTSGSGYEQYF. DNA for the CDR3: TGTGCCAGCAGTTACGGCGGGACTAGCGGGAGTGGCTACGAGCAGTACTTC.

This clone was seen just once. The chain couples TRBV27 to TRBJ2-7; D perhaps matches TRBD2 (5 bases). Trimming stripped 3 bases from V and 7 bases from J, with 13 bases between. This CDR3 spans 13 amino acids. CDR1 and CDR2 (germline): MNHEY, SMNVEV (reference sequence). The CDR3 DNA is TGTGCCAGCAGTTTTAGAGGGTCGGGGGAGCAGTACGTC. This sequence encodes CASSFRGSGEQYV.

This clone was counted ten times or more. The rearrangement joins TRBV29-1 to TRBJ1-2, with 7 bases aligning to TRBD1. The ends lost 7 bases at V and 5 bases at J; junction bases unmatched: 10. Germline CDR1 and CDR2: SQVTM and ANQGSEA. The CDR3 contains 13 residues. The CDR3, as DNA: TGCAGCGCTGGACAGGAGACGTTATATGGCTACACCTTC. Protein sequence: CSAGQETLYGYTF.

The chain joins TRBV19 to TRBJ2-7; D perhaps matches TRBD2 (5 bases). The CDR3 runs to 15 residues. Trimming cost V 3 bases and J 0 bases, with 12 bases left between them. CDR1 LNHDA and CDR2 SQIVND come from the germline V gene (reference sequence). CDR3 sequence reads: CASSIKVGASYEQYV. The CDR3 nucleotides are TGTGCCAGTAGTATTAAGGTGGGAGCCTCCTACGAGCAGTACGTC.

The chain joins TRBV20-1 to TRBJ1-1, with D unclear. Germline assignment: CDR1 DFQATT and CDR2 SNEGSKA (reference sequence). The CDR3 is made up of 15 amino acids. V lost 3 bases and J lost 3, with 17 bases in between. CDR3 sequence reads: CSASEAGWVDTEAFF. Written as DNA, the CDR3 is TGCAGTGCTAGTGAGGCAGGTTGGGTAGACACTGAAGCTTTCTTT.

To note about this clone: The same CDR3 arises from other DNA sequences in this sample as well. The chain employs TRBV5-1 and TRBJ1-6; 10 nucleotides agree with TRBD1. The CDR3 has 14 residues. V was pared by 3 bases and J by 7 bases, with 1 base of the junction left unmatched. Germline-derived CDR1 and CDR2 are SGHRS and YFSETQ. The CDR3 nucleotides read TGCGCCAGCAGCTCGGGACAGGGGAATTCACCCCTCCACTTT. Translated, it gives CASSSGQGNSPLHF. Full variable domain (outside the CDR3, taken from reference TRBV5-1 and TRBJ1-6): KAGVTQTPRYLIKTRGQQVTLSCSPISGHRSVSWYQQTPGQGLQFLFEYFSETQRNKGNFPGRFSGRQFSNSRSEMNVSTLELGDSALYLCASSSGQGNSPLHFGNGTRLTVT.

The chain has TRBV11-2 and TRBJ1-5, with 8 bases fitting TRBD1. The CDR3 loop spans 16 amino acids. Germline V gives CDR1 SGHAT, CDR2 FQNNGV. Unmatched junction bases numbered 15, after V lost 5 bases and J lost 9 bases. DNA of the CDR3: TGTGCCAGCAGCCCCGGGACAGGTTCTACACCTAGGCCCCAGCATTTT. Translating gives CASSPGTGSTPRPQHF.

This clone was recorded many times. The chain combines TRBV7-9 with TRBJ1-1; 7 bases match TRBD1. The CDR3 runs to 15 residues. Germline V gene sequence: CDR1 SEHNR, CDR2 FQNEAQ (reference sequence). V lost 1 base, J lost 0 bases, and 2 bases stayed unmatched. As DNA, the CDR3 is TGTGCCAGCAGCTTAGAGGGGGCGATGAACACTGAAGCTTTCTTT. It translates to CASSLEGAMNTEAFF.

Points on this clone: At one end, the junction sequence differs from germline, possibly due to a read error. V gene TRBV7-9 combines with J gene TRBJ1-6; D is unresolved. The CDR3 is 14 residues long. Per germline, CDR1 SEHNR and CDR2 FQNEAQ (reference sequence). For the CDR3, the DNA is TGTGCCAGCAGGTTAGGGCGGGATAATTCACCCCTCCACTTT. Amino acids: CASRLGRDNSPLHF. The full variable domain, in which reference TRBV7-9 and TRBJ1-6 provide the parts outside the CDR3, is DTGVSQNPRHKITKRGQNVTFRCDPISEHNRLYWYRQTLGQGPEFLTYFQNEAQLEKSRLLSDRFSAERPKGSFSTLEIQRTEQGDSAMYLCASRLGRDNSPLHFGNGTRLTVT.

The chain combines TRBV28 with TRBJ1-2, with D maybe TRBD1 (5 bases). V dropped 5 bases and J dropped 6 bases, with 16 bases sitting between them. Germline V gene data show CDR1 as MDHEN and CDR2 as SYDVKM. This CDR3 has 14 residues. The CDR3 nucleotides are TGTGCCAGCAGTCCACCCGGGGGGAGGGATGGCTACACCTTC. This gives the protein CASSPPGGRDGYTF.

The V gene is TRBV6-2 or TRBV6-3, the J gene TRBJ1-6; 9 bases agree with TRBD1. This CDR3 region has 14 residues. Germline trimming cut 4 bases from V and 7 bases from J; bases unmatched to any gene: 2. The germline CDR1 and CDR2 sequences are MNHEY and SVGEGT. The CDR3 DNA reads as TGTGCCAGCAGTTGGGGACAGGGCAATTCACCCCTCCACTTT. Translating gives CASSWGQGNSPLHF.

This clone was recorded only once. V and J are TRBV7-9 and TRBJ2-1; D is possibly TRBD2 (6 bases). The CDR3 sequence is 15 residues long. Trimming stripped 1 base from V and 7 bases from J, with 14 bases between. Per the germline V gene, CDR1 is SEHNR and CDR2 is FQNEAQ (reference sequence). CDR3 sequence reads: CASSLGASGVNEQFF. CDR3 nucleotide sequence: TGTGCCAGCAGCTTAGGCGCGTCGGGAGTAAATGAGCAGTTCTTC. The full variable domain, rest sourced from reference TRBV7-9 and TRBJ2-1, is DTGVSQNPRHKITKRGQNVTFRCDPISEHNRLYWYRQTLGQGPEFLTYFQNEAQLEKSRLLSDRFSAERPKGSFSTLEIQRTEQGDSAMYLCASSLGASGVNEQFFGPGTRLTVL.

The chain couples TRBV2 to TRBJ1-6; 11 positions agree with TRBD1. With V trimmed by 7 bases and J by 10 bases, 3 bases remained unmatched. There are 13 residues in the CDR3. Looked up from germline, CDR1 is SNHLY and CDR2 is FYNNEI. This CDR3 is CASTGTGGSPLHF. The CDR3 nucleotides are TGTGCCAGCACAGGGACAGGGGGATCACCCCTCCACTTT.